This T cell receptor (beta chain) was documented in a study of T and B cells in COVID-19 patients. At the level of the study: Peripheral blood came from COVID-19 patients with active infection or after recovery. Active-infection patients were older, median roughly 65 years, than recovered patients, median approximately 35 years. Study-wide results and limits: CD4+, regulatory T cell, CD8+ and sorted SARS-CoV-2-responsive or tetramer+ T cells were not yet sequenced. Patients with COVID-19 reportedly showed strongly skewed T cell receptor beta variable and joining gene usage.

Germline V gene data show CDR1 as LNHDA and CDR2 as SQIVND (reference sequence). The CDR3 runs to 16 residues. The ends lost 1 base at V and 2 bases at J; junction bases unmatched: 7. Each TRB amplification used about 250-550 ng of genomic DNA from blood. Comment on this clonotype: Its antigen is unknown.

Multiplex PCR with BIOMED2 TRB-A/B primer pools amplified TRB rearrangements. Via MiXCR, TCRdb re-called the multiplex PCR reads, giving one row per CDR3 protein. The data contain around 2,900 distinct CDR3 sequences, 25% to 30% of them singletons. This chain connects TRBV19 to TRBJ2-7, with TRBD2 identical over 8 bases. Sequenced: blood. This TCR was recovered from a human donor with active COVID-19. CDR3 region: CASSIAASGRPYEQYF. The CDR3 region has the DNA TGTGCCAGTAGTATAGCGGCTAGCGGGCGCCCCTACGAGCAGTACTTC.